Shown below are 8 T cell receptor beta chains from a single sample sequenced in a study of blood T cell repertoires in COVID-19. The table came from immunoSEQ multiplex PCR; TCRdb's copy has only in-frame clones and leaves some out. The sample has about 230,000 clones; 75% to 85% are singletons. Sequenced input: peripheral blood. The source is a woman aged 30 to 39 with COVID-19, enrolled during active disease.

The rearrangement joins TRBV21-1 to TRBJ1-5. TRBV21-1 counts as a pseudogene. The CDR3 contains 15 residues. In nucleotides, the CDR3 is TGTGCCAGCAGCCCTAGGCCCTATAGCAATCAGCCCCAGCATTTT. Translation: CASSPRPYSNQPQHF.

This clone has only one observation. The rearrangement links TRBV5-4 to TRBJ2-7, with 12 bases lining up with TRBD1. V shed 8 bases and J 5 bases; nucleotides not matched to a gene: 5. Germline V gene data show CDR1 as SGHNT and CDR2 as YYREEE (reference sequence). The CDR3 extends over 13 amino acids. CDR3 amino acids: CASTGQGANEQYF. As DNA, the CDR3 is TGTGCCAGTACGGGACAGGGGGCTAACGAGCAGTACTTC.

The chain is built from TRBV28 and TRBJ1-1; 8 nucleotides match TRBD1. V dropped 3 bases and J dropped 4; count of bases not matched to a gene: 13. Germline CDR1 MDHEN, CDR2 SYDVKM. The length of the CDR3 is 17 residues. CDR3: CASSFSGGMLGVTEAFF. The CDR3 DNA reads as TGTGCCAGCAGTTTCTCAGGGGGCATGCTAGGAGTCACTGAAGCTTTCTTT.

CDR3 amino acids: CSVPGQGGSEAFF. The CDR3, as DNA: TGCAGCGTTCCCGGACAGGGAGGGTCCGAAGCTTTCTTT. The rearrangement joins TRBV29-1 to TRBJ1-1; 8 bases map to TRBD1. Germline V CDR1 and CDR2: SQVTM, ANQGSEA. V lost 5 bases and J lost 8; bases outside the gene matches: 10. The CDR3 is 13 amino acids.

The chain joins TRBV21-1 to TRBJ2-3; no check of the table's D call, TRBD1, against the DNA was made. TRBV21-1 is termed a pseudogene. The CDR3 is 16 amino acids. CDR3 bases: TGTGCCAGCAGCAAAGGGGACAGGGGGGCGAGGGATACGCAGTATTTT. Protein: CASSKGDRGARDTQYF.

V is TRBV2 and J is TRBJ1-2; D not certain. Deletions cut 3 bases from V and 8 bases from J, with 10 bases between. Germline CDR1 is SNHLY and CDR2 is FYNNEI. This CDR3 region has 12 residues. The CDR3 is CASSDQVWGYTF. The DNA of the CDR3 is TGTGCCAGCAGTGACCAGGTCTGGGGCTACACCTTC.

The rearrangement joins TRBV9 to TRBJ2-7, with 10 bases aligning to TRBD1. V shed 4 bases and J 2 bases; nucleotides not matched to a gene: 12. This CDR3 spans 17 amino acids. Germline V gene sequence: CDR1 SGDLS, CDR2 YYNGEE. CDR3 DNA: TGTGCCAGCAGCCCCAAAGAGGGGACAGGGGTAACCTACGAGCAGTACTTC. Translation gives CASSPKEGTGVTYEQYF.

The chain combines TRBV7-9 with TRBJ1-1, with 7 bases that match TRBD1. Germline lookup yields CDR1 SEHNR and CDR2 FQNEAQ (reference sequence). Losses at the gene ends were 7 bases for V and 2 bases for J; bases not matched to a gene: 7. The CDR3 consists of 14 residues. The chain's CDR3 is CASIGQAGNTEAFF. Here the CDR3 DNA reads TGTGCCAGCATAGGACAGGCTGGAAACACTGAAGCTTTCTTT.